The clone carrying this TCR beta chain has a handful of counts. Its antigen is not identified. The data were taken from a study of CD8 T cells in Susac syndrome. V dropped 5 bases and J dropped 7; count of bases not matched to a gene: 8. Germline V CDR1 and CDR2: SGHAT, FQDESV (reference sequence). This CDR3 region has 16 residues. General study points: The study's TCR sequencing and HLA analysis covered a relatively small number of individuals, and the study acknowledged this.

Random-hexamer reverse transcription was applied to about 0.45 to 1 ug RNA. TCRdb itself ran the immunoSEQ multiplex PCR reads through MiXCR, one entry per CDR3 protein. In the table there are roughly 190,000 distinct CDR3 sequences, approximately 95% of which are singletons. This sequence was found in a human donor with Susac syndrome. The chain recombines TRBV11-1 with TRBJ2-1; 13 positions agree with TRBD2. The sequencing sample was made of CD8+ T cells from PBMCs. The CDR3 spells CASSPRTSGSLNEQFF. The DNA of the CDR3 is TGTGCCAGCAGCCCTAGGACTAGCGGGAGTCTTAATGAGCAGTTCTTC.